This T cell receptor (beta chain) was sequenced in a study of blood T cell repertoires in COVID-19. Study information: Sites across the United States, Italy and Spain contributed samples from acute and convalescent COVID-19.

Germline loops: CDR1 SGHNT, CDR2 YYREEE (reference sequence). The V and J ends lost 4 bases and 4 bases, in that order; junction bases with no gene match: 9. The CDR3 contains 15 residues. TCRdb's copy holds only in-frame clones and misses some; the assay was immunoSEQ multiplex PCR. The table includes 200,000 to 250,000 clones, about 88% detected once. The sequencing input was PBMCs or T cells enriched from blood (not recorded which). The V call is TRBV5-4, the J call TRBJ1-1; 8 positions match TRBD1. The TCR sequence derives from a young woman who had recovered from COVID-19. The CDR3 here is CASSRRQGTSTEAFF. The CDR3 DNA reads TGTGCCAGCAGCCGAAGACAGGGGACGAGCACTGAAGCTTTCTTT.